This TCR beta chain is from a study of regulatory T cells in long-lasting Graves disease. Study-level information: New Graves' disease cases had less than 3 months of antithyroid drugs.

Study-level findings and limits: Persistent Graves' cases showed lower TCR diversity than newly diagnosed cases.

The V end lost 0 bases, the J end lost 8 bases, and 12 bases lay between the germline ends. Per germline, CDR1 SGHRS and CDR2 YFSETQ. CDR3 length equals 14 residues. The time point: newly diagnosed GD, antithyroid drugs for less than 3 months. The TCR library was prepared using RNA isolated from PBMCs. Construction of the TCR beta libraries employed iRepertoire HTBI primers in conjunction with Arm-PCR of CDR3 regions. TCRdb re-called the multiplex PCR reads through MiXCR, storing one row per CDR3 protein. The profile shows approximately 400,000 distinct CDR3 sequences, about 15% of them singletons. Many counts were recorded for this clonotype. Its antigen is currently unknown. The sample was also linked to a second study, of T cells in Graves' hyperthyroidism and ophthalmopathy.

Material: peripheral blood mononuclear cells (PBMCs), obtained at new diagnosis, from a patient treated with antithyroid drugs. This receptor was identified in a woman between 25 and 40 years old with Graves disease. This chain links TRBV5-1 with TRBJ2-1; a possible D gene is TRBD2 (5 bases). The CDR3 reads CASSLGASLDEQFF. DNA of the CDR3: TGCGCCAGCAGCTTGGGGGCTAGCCTGGATGAGCAGTTCTTC. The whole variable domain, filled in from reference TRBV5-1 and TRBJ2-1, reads KAGVTQTPRYLIKTRGQQVTLSCSPISGHRSVSWYQQTPGQGLQFLFEYFSETQRNKGNFPGRFSGRQFSNSRSEMNVSTLELGDSALYLCASSLGASLDEQFFGPGTRLTVL.